This TCR beta chain was obtained from a study of blood T cell repertoires in COVID-19. Sequenced by immunoSEQ multiplex PCR; TCRdb stores in-frame clones only, minus some. In the table there are more than 60,000 clones, 88% of which are singletons. V lost 4 bases and J lost 2; bases outside the gene matches: 7. The CDR3 runs to 14 residues. Germline lookup yields CDR1 GTSNPN and CDR2 SVGIG (reference sequence). This clone was detected once. While infection was still active, Seattle patients were enrolled and then followed longitudinally. The sequence came from a woman aged 60 to 75 with COVID-19, enrolled during active disease. Sequenced material: peripheral blood. The chain has TRBV30 and TRBJ2-7; the match to TRBD2 covers 8 bases. This CDR3 is CAWTSTGGPYEQYF. The CDR3 coding sequence is TGTGCCTGGACTTCCACGGGAGGGCCCTACGAGCAGTACTTC.